This section outlines one T cell receptor (beta chain) sequence together with its context. The antigen is not known. This record belongs to a study of Ad26.COV2.S vaccination and SARS-CoV-2 variants. Study summary: Donor was one of the participants in the Ad26.COV2.S arm of the COV1001 trial. Study-wide results and caveats: Breadth of non-spike TCRs did not differ between vaccinees and placebo recipients.

Regarding treatment: some 19 received Ad26.COV2.S at low or high dose, single or two shots; about 5 received placebo; per-sample allocation not given. Specimen acquisition occurred on day 63 following the initial vaccine or placebo injection. TCRdb's copy holds only in-frame clones and misses some; the assay was immunoSEQ multiplex PCR. The sample lists approximately 400,000 clones, about 80% occurring once. This CDR3 has 16 residues. With 0 bases clipped from V and 6 bases from J, the junction kept 6 bases outside the gene matches. Germline V lookup: CDR1 SGDLS, CDR2 YYNGEE. Sample: peripheral blood, taken in a trial of Ad26.COV2.S vaccine versus placebo. The origin of this receptor is a person aged 18-60 years who received the Ad26.COV2.S COVID-19 vaccine or a placebo. V gene TRBV9 combines with J gene TRBJ1-6, with TRBD1 identical over 7 bases. Here the CDR3 reads CASSVVPGGGNSPLHF. The DNA of the CDR3 is TGTGCCAGCAGCGTAGTCCCAGGGGGGGGTAATTCACCCCTCCACTTT. The full variable domain, in which reference TRBV9 and TRBJ1-6 provide the parts outside the CDR3, is DSGVTQTPKHLITATGQRVTLRCSPRSGDLSVYWYQQSLDQGLQFLIQYYNGEERAKGNILERFSAQQFPDLHSELNLSSLELGDSALYFCASSVVPGGGNSPLHFGNGTRLTVT.